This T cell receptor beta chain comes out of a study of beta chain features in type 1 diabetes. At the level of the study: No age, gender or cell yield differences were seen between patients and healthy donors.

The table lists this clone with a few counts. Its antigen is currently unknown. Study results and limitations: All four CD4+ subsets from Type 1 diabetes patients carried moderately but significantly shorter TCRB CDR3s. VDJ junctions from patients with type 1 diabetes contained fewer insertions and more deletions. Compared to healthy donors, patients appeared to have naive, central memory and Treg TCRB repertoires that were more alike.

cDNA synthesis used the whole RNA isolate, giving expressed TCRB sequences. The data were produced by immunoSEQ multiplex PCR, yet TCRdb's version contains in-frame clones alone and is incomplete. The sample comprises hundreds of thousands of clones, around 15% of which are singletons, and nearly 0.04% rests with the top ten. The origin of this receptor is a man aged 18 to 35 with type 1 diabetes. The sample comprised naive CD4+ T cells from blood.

The CDR3: CSVEAGRTNEQFF. CDR3 DNA sequence: TGCAGCGTTGAGGCAGGGCGGACTAATGAGCAGTTCTTC. J is TRBJ2-1 and V is TRBV29-1; D tentatively fits TRBD1 or TRBD2 (5 bases each). The CDR3 contains 13 residues. Germline-derived CDR1 and CDR2 are SQVTM and ANQGSEA. Trimming stripped 3 bases from V and 7 bases from J, with 13 bases between.